This TCR beta chain was sequenced during a study of blood T cell repertoires in COVID-19 (TCRdb year 2020). For the study in its entirety: The collaborator samples originated in the United States, Italy and Spain and spanned the acute and convalescent phases of COVID-19. The prospective study material was composed of cDNA or gDNA derived from T cells, B-cell-depleted T cells, or PBMCs. The repertoires were made available in a free public database intended to serve as a resource for research on the immune response to SARS-CoV-2. Samples came from the ongoing ImmuneRACE study (first 160 participants) plus 1,254 subjects from 6 global collaborators. HLA class I and class II types, where available, came from metadata supplied by the sample provider rather than from assay-based typing. The sample metadata nearly always contained a de-identified subject ID, COVID-19 status, age in years and sex. The dataset comprised deeply sampled blood TCRbeta repertoires from subjects exposed to, actively infected with, or recovered from COVID-19.

The immunoSEQ Assay, a bias-controlled multiplex PCR, was used to amplify TCRbeta CDR3 regions from genomic DNA. The authors' analysis ran thus. Nucleated cell counts per sample were estimated from amplification of reference gene primers within the assay. To quantify the absolute abundance of each unique TCRbeta CDR3 rearrangement, sequence reads were collapsed and filtered. For each sample, productive Simpson clonality was calculated as the square root of Simpson's diversity index over productive rearrangements. Imported from immuneACCESS, the table was reduced by TCRdb to in-frame sequences with V and J called. These copies leave out some clones; in studies compared against another copy, an unresolved V gene accounts for under half, and the cause of the remainder is not known. V and J calls and clone size follow that table, whereas D and trimming were derived from the DNA. The sample table records some 170,000 clones; about 79% of these occur just once. 26% of the sample comes from the top ten.

Results the study describes overall, beyond this receptor: The quantity of clinical and demographic metadata differed by source and by participant and was supplied without curation.

Unmatched junction bases come to 11, with V trimmed by 5 bases and J by 10 bases. CDR1 and CDR2 are read off the germline V gene as SGHTA and FQGTGA. From cysteine to phenylalanine, the CDR3 is 16 amino acids long. Only CDR3 DNA remains: 48 bases, in frame from the first base. To note about this clone: The specificity of this receptor is unknown. Base qualities are not recorded, but no much larger clone differs from it by a single base.

Collaborating institutions collected whole blood in K2EDTA tubes following their own protocols. Collaborator samples were shipped for TCRbeta analysis as frozen whole blood, isolated PBMCs, or DNA extracted from either sample type. Sequencing used peripheral blood. The TCR was taken from an older woman with acute or convalescent COVID-19. The rearrangement joined TRBV7-3 to TRBJ2-3; a stretch of 14 junction bases matches TRBD2. The CDR3 sequence is CASSPWGLAGVAAQYF. The DNA sequence is as follows: TGTGCCAGCAGCCCATGGGGACTAGCGGGAGTCGCTGCGCAGTATTTT.